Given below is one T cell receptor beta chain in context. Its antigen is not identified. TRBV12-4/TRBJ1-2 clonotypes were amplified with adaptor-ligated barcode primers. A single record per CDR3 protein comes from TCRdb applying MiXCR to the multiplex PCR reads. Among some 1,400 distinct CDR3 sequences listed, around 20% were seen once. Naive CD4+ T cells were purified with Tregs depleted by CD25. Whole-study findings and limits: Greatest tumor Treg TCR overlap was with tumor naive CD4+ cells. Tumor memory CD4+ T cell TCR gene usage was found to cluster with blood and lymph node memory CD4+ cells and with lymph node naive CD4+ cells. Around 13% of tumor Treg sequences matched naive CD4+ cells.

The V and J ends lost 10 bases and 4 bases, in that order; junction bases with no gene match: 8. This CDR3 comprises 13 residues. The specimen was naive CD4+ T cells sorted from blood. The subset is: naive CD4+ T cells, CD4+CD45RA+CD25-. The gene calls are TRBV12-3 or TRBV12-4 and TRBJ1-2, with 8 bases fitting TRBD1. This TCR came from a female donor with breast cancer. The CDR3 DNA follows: TGTGCCAACGGTCGGGACAGGCCCTATGGCTACACCTTC. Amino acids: CANGRDRPYGYTF.